This T cell receptor (beta chain) was obtained from a study of beta chain features in type 1 diabetes. Background on the study: In all, around 99 million sorted cells from all samples were analyzed.

As to this clone: Its antigen is unidentified.

The authors reverse transcribed all of the isolated RNA, so sequencing captured expressed TCRB transcripts. Profiling relied on immunoSEQ multiplex PCR, and the TCRdb table lists in-frame clones only, not all of them. The data contain 200,000 to 300,000 clones, about a tenth of them singletons. Study-wide findings and caveats: Reduced insertions and increased deletions marked VDJ junctions in type 1 diabetes patients. Researchers report that Type 1 diabetes patients had moderately but significantly shorter TCRB CDR3s across all four CD4+ subsets. TCRB repertoires of naive, central memory and Treg cells appeared more similar among patients than among healthy donors.

Sorting gave populations that all exceeded 95% purity. The V and J ends lost 0 bases and 4 bases, in that order; junction bases with no gene match: 1. In germline, CDR1 is MNHEY, CDR2 SVGAGI. This CDR3 contains 14 residues. Sequencing input: naive CD4+ T cells from blood. This chain links TRBV6-5 with TRBJ2-5, with 8 bases aligning to TRBD2. This TCR came from a man in his thirties or forties with type 1 diabetes. DNA of the CDR3: TGTGCCAGCAGTTACTCGACTAGCGCAGAGACCCAGTACTTC. Translating gives CASSYSTSAETQYF.